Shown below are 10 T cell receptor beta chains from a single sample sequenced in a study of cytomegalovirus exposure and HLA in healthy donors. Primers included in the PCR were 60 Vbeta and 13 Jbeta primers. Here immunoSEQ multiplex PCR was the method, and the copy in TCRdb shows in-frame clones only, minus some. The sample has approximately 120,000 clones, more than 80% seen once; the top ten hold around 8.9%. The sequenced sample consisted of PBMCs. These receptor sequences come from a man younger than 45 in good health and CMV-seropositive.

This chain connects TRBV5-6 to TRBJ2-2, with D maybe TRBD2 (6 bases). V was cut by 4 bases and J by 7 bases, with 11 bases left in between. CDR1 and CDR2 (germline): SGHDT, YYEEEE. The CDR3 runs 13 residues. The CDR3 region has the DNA TGTGCCAGCAGCCCTGGGGGGAACGGGGAGCTGTTTTTT. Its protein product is CASSPGGNGELFF.

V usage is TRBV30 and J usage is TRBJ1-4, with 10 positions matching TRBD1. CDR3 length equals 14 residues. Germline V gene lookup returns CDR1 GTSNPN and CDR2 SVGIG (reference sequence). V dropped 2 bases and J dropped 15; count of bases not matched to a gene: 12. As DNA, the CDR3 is TGTGCCTGGAGTCGGGACAGGGGAGGATCGTCTATGTTTTTT. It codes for CAWSRDRGGSSMFF.

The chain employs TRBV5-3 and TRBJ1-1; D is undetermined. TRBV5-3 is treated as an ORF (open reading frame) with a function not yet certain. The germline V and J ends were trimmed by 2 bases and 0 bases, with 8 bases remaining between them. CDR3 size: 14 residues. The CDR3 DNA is TGTGCCAGAAGCTTTAACAGATTGAACACTGAAGCTTTCTTT. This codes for CARSFNRLNTEAFF.

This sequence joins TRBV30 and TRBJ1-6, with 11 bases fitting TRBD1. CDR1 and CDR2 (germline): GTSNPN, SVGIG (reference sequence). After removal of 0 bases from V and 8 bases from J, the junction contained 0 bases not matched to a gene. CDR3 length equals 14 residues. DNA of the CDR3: TGTGCCTGGAGTGTGGGACAGGGGGATTCACCCCTCCACTTT. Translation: CAWSVGQGDSPLHF.

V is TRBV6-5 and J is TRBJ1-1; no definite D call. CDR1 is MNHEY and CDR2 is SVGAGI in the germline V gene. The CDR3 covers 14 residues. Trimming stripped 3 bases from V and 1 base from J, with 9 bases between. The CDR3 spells CASSYRHRNTEAFF. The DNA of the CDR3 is TGTGCCAGCAGTTATCGACATAGGAACACTGAAGCTTTCTTT.

The CDR3 coding sequence is TGTGCCAGCACAGGGTCGGGAAACACCATATATTTT. Its protein product is CASTGSGNTIYF. The chain links TRBV2 to TRBJ1-3, with D perhaps TRBD1 (5 bases). The CDR3 is 12 residues long. Trimming removed 7 bases from V and 4 bases from J, with 8 bases in between. Germline lookup yields CDR1 SNHLY and CDR2 FYNNEI.

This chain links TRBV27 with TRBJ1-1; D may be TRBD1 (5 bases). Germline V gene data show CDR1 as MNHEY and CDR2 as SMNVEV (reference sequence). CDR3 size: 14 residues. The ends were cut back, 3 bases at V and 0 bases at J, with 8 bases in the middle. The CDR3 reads CASSFQGMNTEAFF. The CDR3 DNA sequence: TGTGCCAGCAGTTTTCAGGGAATGAACACTGAAGCTTTCTTT.

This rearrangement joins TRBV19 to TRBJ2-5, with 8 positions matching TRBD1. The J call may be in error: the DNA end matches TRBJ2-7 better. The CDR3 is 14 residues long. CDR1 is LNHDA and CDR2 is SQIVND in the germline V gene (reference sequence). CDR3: CASSIRDRPYEQYF. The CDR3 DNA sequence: TGTGCCAGTAGTATCCGGGACAGGCCCTACGAGCAGTACTTC.

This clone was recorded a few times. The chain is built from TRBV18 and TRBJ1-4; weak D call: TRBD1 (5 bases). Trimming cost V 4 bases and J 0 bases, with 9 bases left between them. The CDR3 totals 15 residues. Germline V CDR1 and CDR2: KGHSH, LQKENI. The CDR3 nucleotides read TGTGCCAGCTCACTAGACAGTGCAACTAATGAAAAACTGTTTTTT. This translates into CASSLDSATNEKLFF.

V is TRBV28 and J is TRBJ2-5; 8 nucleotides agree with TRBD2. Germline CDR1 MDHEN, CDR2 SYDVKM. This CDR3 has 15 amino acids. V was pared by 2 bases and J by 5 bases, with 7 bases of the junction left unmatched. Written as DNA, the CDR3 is TGTGCCAGCAGTTTAATGGCGGGGGGCAGCGAGACCCAGTACTTC. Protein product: CASSLMAGGSETQYF. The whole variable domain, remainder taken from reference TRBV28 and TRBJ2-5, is DVKVTQSSRYLVKRTGEKVFLECVQDMDHENMFWYRQDPGLGLRLIYFSYDVKMKEKGDIPEGYSVSREKKERFSLILESASTNQTSMYLCASSLMAGGSETQYFGPGTRLLVL.